These T cell receptor beta chains were read from a single sample in a study of vaccination effects on CD4 cells after COVID-19. Antigen specificity for these receptors is unknown. Some clones are missing from TCRdb's copy, which holds only in-frame ones; the method was immunoSEQ multiplex PCR. Of approximately 61,000 clones listed, 60% to 75% are singletons. The specimen comprised CD4+ T cells from PBMCs cultured with HCoV-229E spike peptides, sampled after COVID-19 vaccination. All receptors come from a human donor who received a COVID-19 vaccine. The CDR3 runs from the conserved cysteine through the conserved F or W. The D gene is left open where the match is weak. Rows give clone size only sometimes, using once, few, many, or a class for an expanded clone.

d_gene,j_gene,v_gene,abundance,CDR3nt,CDR3aa
.,TRBJ1-5,TRBV27,few,TGTGCCAGCAGCCCCCGAGGGTACAGCAATCAGCCCCAGCATTTT,CASSPRGYSNQPQHF
.,TRBJ1-5,TRBV7-7,.,TGTGCCAGCAGCTTAGGGGGGAAGAGCAATCAGCCCCAGCATTTT,CASSLGGKSNQPQHF
TRBD1,TRBJ1-5,TRBV18,few,TGTGCCAGCTCAGAACGACAGGGGTTCAATCAGCCCCAGCATTTT,CASSERQGFNQPQHF
.,TRBJ1-2,TRBV12-3/TRBV12-4,.,TGTGCCAGCAGTCCCAGGGACACCTATGGCTACACCTTC,CASSPRDTYGYTF
.,TRBJ1-3,TRBV6-5,.,TGTGCCAGCAGGAACCCAACCTCTGGAAACACCATATATTTT,CASRNPTSGNTIYF
TRBD1,TRBJ2-4,TRBV2,.,TGTGCCAGCAGGGTACAGGGGGGCGGCAAAAACATTCAGTACTTC,CASRVQGGGKNIQYF
.,TRBJ2-1,TRBV7-2,.,TGTGCCAGCAGCTTTAAGGGGGGCCTTTACAATGAGCAGTTCTTC,CASSFKGGLYNEQFF
TRBD1,TRBJ1-2,TRBV30,.,TGTGCCTGGAGACGTGCCGGGACAGGGGATGGCTACACCTTC,CAWRRAGTGDGYTF
TRBD1,TRBJ1-1,TRBV9,.,TGTGCCAGCAGCCAGACAGGGGGCGGGGACACTGAAGCTTTCTTT,CASSQTGGGDTEAFF
TRBD1,TRBJ1-5,TRBV6-5,.,TGTGCCAGCCGTACAGGGGTCGATCAGCCCCAGCATTTT,CASRTGVDQPQHF
TRBD1,TRBJ1-5,TRBV15,once,TGTGCCACCAGCAGCCGGACAGGGTTCGGTCAGCCCCAGCATTTT,CATSSRTGFGQPQHF
.,TRBJ1-2,TRBV29-1,.,TGCAGCGTTGTTCCCCCCGGGGATGGCTACACCTTC,CSVVPPGDGYTF
.,TRBJ2-3,TRBV2,.,TGTGCCAGCAGTTCATACTACACAGATACGCAGTATTTT,CASSSYYTDTQYF
.,TRBJ2-3,TRBV7-8,.,TGTGCCAGCGTCTTAGGCGGGGGCACAGATACGCAGTATTTT,CASVLGGGTDTQYF
.,TRBJ1-1,TRBV12-3/TRBV12-4,.,TGTGCCGGACTCAAGGATCGGGTCACTGAAGCTTTCTTT,CAGLKDRVTEAFF
.,TRBJ1-1,TRBV5-1,.,TGCGCCAGCAGCTTGTCGAACTCGAACACTGAAGCTTTCTTT,CASSLSNSNTEAFF
.,TRBJ1-5,TRBV19,.,TGTGCCAGTAGTATCGGCGGGACACCTATACAGCCCCAGCATTTT,CASSIGGTPIQPQHF
.,TRBJ2-2,TRBV7-2,.,TGTGCCAGCAGCCCCTGGGGTAGGTCCACCGGGGAGCTGTTTTTT,CASSPWGRSTGELFF
.,TRBJ1-3,TRBV10-2,.,TGCGCCAGCAGTGTTCAGGGGGGAAACACCATATATTTT,CASSVQGGNTIYF
.,TRBJ2-4,TRBV28,.,TGTGCCAGCAGTTCAGGGATGCACATTCAGTACTTC,CASSSGMHIQYF
TRBD1,TRBJ2-2,TRBV19,.,TGTGCCAGTAGTATAAGGCAGGGGGCATATACCGGGGAGCTGTTTTTT,CASSIRQGAYTGELFF
.,TRBJ1-2,TRBV28,.,TGTGCCAGCAGGGAACGGAACTATGGCTACACCTTC,CASRERNYGYTF
TRBD2,TRBJ2-3,TRBV6-5,.,TGTGCCAGCAGTTCCGGGGGGGCGAAAGATACGCAGTATTTT,CASSSGGAKDTQYF
TRBD1,TRBJ2-2,TRBV29-1,.,TGCAGCGCCCTCTCAGTGGACAGGGAGGTGTTCACCGGGGAGCTGTTTTTT,CSALSVDREVFTGELFF
.,TRBJ1-2,TRBV24-1,few,TGTGCCACCAGTGACGAGACAGACCCCTATGGCTACACCTTC,CATSDETDPYGYTF
.,TRBJ1-2,TRBV5-1,.,TGCGCCAGCAGCCTGGACTCATCAAACTATGGCTACACCTTC,CASSLDSSNYGYTF
TRBD1,TRBJ1-3,TRBV19,few,TGTGCCAGTAGTCGCGGACAGGGTGGAAACACCATATATTTT,CASSRGQGGNTIYF
.,TRBJ1-5,TRBV29-1,.,TGCAGCGTACAACAGGGTTATAGCAATCAGCCCCAGCATTTT,CSVQQGYSNQPQHF
TRBD1,TRBJ1-2,TRBV5-6,.,TGTGCCAGCAGCTTAACCGGGACAGGGGACTATGGCTACACCTTC,CASSLTGTGDYGYTF
.,TRBJ1-4,TRBV7-9,.,TGTGCCAGCAGCACCGGGACCCAGGTCAGGAATGAAAAACTGTTTTTT,CASSTGTQVRNEKLFF
.,TRBJ2-2,TRBV29-1,.,TGCAGCGTTCAGGGTTCCGGGGGGCGTGACACCGGGGAGCTGTTTTTT,CSVQGSGGRDTGELFF
.,TRBJ2-5,TRBV24-1,once,TGTGCCACCAGTGAACGACGGAGTAACCAAGAGACCCAGTACTTC,CATSERRSNQETQYF
.,TRBJ1-4,TRBV5-1,.,TGCGCCAGCAGCTTGTCCTTAGGCGGCGAAAAACTGTTTTTT,CASSLSLGGEKLFF
TRBD1,TRBJ2-5,TRBV18,.,TGTGCCAGCAAGGGACAGGGCCAAGAGACCCAGTACTTC,CASKGQGQETQYF
.,TRBJ1-2,TRBV5-1,.,TGCGCCAGCAGCTTGGATGGGGGGGCCTATGGCTACACCTTC,CASSLDGGAYGYTF
TRBD2,TRBJ2-3,TRBV7-3,.,TGTGCCAGCAGCTTACGGACGGTAGCGGGGGAGCTCACAGATACGCAGTATTTT,CASSLRTVAGELTDTQYF
.,TRBJ2-1,TRBV7-3,.,TGTGCCAGCAGCCCAAAAGGCAGGGAATACAATGAGCAGTTCTTC,CASSPKGREYNEQFF
.,TRBJ1-2,TRBV18,few,TGTGCCAGCTCACCGAGAGCGGCAGACTATGGCTACACCTTC,CASSPRAADYGYTF
.,TRBJ1-1,TRBV30,few,TGTGCCGGTGTCCACGTTGAAGCTTTCTTT,CAGVHVEAFF
TRBD2,TRBJ2-5,TRBV9,once,TGTGCCAGCAGCGTAGGGGGGGGGAGGGTCTCAGAGACCCAGTACTTC,CASSVGGGRVSETQYF
.,TRBJ1-3,TRBV7-8,.,TGTGCCAGCAGCGCCCGACGGATCTCTGGAAACACCATATATTTT,CASSARRISGNTIYF
.,TRBJ2-2,TRBV5-5,.,TGTGCCAGCAGCTTACAGGGCACCGGGGAGCTGTTTTTT,CASSLQGTGELFF
TRBD2,TRBJ2-3,TRBV27,.,TGTGCCAGCAGAGGCGGGGGGCCTCTCGGAAATACGCAGTATTTT,CASRGGGPLGNTQYF
.,TRBJ1-4,TRBV7-3,few,TGTGCCAGCAGCTTCGCTTACAGGGCTTGGTTTGAAAAACTGTTTTTT,CASSFAYRAWFEKLFF
.,TRBJ2-5,TRBV5-1,.,TGCGCCAGCAGCTTGGTTCCCGCGGAGACCCAGTACTTC,CASSLVPAETQYF
.,TRBJ1-4,TRBV30,.,TGTGCCTGGAGTATAGGACTTAATGAAAAACTGTTTTTT,CAWSIGLNEKLFF
.,TRBJ2-2,TRBV5-1,.,TGCGCCAGCAGCTTGTACAGGGGAGGACCCGGGGAGCTGTTTTTT,CASSLYRGGPGELFF
TRBD2,TRBJ2-5,TRBV5-4,.,TGTGCCAGCAGCTTAGGACTAGCGGGGGGGCAAGAGACCCAGTACTTC,CASSLGLAGGQETQYF
.,TRBJ1-4,TRBV29-1,.,TGCAGCGTTGTTGGGACATCTAATGAAAAACTGTTTTTT,CSVVGTSNEKLFF
TRBD1,TRBJ1-1,TRBV18,.,TGTGCCAGCTCACCACTGGGACAGGCCTCCCGGGGCATGAACACTGAAGCTTTCTTT,CASSPLGQASRGMNTEAFF
.,TRBJ2-6,TRBV7-8,.,TGTGCCAGCAGCACGAAGAGGGACCCCCGCTCTGGGGCCAACGTCCTGACTTTC,CASSTKRDPRSGANVLTF
TRBD1,TRBJ1-3,TRBV27,.,TGTGCCAGCAGTCAGGGGGCAGATGGAAACACCATATATTTT,CASSQGADGNTIYF
TRBD1,TRBJ2-2,TRBV6-6,.,TGTGCCAGCAGAATGGACAGGGCGAACACCGGGGAGCTGTTTTTT,CASRMDRANTGELFF
TRBD1,TRBJ2-5,TRBV5-1,once,TGCGCCAGCAGCATACAGGGGACAGGGGAGACCCAGTACTTC,CASSIQGTGETQYF
.,TRBJ2-5,TRBV7-2,.,TGTGCCAGCAGCTTGAAAGAGACCCAGTACTTC,CASSLKETQYF
TRBD1,TRBJ2-1,TRBV12-5,.,TGTGCTAGTGGTTTGGCGCTCCCGGGACAGGGGCACAATGAGCAGTTCTTC,CASGLALPGQGHNEQFF
TRBD1,TRBJ1-2,TRBV9,.,TGTGCCAGCAGCGCTAGACCGGGGACAGGGGGCAATGGCTACACCTTC,CASSARPGTGGNGYTF
.,TRBJ1-5,TRBV28,.,TGTGCCAGCAGTTTAGAACAGGGACGTCAGCCCCAGCATTTT,CASSLEQGRQPQHF
TRBD1,TRBJ2-3,TRBV11-3,.,TGTGCCAGCAGCTCAGGACAGGGGACAGATACGCAGTATTTT,CASSSGQGTDTQYF
TRBD1,TRBJ2-3,TRBV5-1,few,TGCGCCAGCAGCCCTCCGAGACAGGGGTGGGCAGATACGCAGTATTTT,CASSPPRQGWADTQYF